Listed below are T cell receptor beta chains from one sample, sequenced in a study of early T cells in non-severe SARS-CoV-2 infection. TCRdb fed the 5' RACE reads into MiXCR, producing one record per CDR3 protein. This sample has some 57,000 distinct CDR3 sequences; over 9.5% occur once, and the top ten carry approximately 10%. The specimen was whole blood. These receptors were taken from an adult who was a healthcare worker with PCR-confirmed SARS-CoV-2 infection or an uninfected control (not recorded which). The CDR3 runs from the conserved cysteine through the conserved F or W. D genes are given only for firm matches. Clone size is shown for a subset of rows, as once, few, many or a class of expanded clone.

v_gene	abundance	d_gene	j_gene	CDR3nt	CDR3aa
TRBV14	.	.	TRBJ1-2	TGTGCCAGCAGCCAGGGCCCCTTCTATGGCTACACCTTC	CASSQGPFYGYTF
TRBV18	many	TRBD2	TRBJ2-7	TGTGCCAGCTCACCCATCCGACCTAGCGGGAGCTCCTACGAGCAGTACTTC	CASSPIRPSGSSYEQYF
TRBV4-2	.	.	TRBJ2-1	TGTGCCAGCAGCCAATCTTTTGGCGCAGAGCAGTTCTTC	CASSQSFGAEQFF
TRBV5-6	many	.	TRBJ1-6	TGTGCCAGCAGGCGGTTCTCGGGACACAATTCACCCCTCCACTTT	CASRRFSGHNSPLHF
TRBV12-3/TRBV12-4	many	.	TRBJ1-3	TGTGCCAGCAGCCTAGGTCTGGAGGGGGACACCATATATTTT	CASSLGLEGDTIYF
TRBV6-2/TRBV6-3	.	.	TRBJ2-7	TGTGCCAGCAGTTACTCCGGGACGGACTCCTACGAGCAGTACTTC	CASSYSGTDSYEQYF
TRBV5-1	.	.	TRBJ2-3	TGCGCCAGCAGCTTGGATAAGGGCACAGATACGCAGTATTTT	CASSLDKGTDTQYF
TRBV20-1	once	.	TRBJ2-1	TGCAGTGCTAGAGACCCAAAGGGGGTTTTTGAGCAGTTCTTC	CSARDPKGVFEQFF
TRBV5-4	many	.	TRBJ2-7	TGTGCCAGCAGCTTGCGTCAGGGGAACCTCGAGCAGTACTTC	CASSLRQGNLEQYF
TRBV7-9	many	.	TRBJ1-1	TGTGCCAGCAGCCCGAGGGATACTGAAGCTTTCTTT	CASSPRDTEAFF
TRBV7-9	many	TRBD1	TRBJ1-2	TGTGCCAGCAGCTTGGGACAGGGGGCCTTTAGCTATGGCTACACCTTC	CASSLGQGAFSYGYTF
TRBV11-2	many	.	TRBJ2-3	TGTGCCAGCTTACGGGGGCGGGCCTCTAGCACAGATACGCAGTATTTT	CASLRGRASSTDTQYF
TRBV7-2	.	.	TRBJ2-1	TGTGCCAGCAGCCGTCTTCGAAATGAGCAGTTCTTC	CASSRLRNEQFF
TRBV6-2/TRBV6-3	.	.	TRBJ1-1	TGTGCCAGCAGACCCGGGTCTTACCGGACAGTTACTAACACTGAAGCTTTCTTT	CASRPGSYRTVTNTEAFF
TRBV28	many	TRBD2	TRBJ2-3	TGTGCCAGCAGTCTACCTAGCGGGGGCGGAGATACGCAGTATTTT	CASSLPSGGGDTQYF
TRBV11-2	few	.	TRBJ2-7	TGTGCCAGCAGTCTGGGGACACTAACCTACGAGCAGTACTTC	CASSLGTLTYEQYF
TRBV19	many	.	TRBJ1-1	TGTGCCAGTAGTGCCAATTGGAACACTGAAGCTTTCTTT	CASSANWNTEAFF
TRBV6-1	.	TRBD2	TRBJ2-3	TGTGCCAGCAGTTGGAGACTAGCGGGAGAGGGCACAGATACGCAGTATTTT	CASSWRLAGEGTDTQYF
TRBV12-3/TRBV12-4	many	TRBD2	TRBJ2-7	TGTGCCAGCAGTCGGACTAGCGGAGGGATTTACGAGCAGTACTTC	CASSRTSGGIYEQYF
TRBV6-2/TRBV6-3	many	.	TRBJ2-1	TGTGCCAGCAGTTGGACCTGGCGAGGGAGCGGCGATGAGCAGTTCTTC	CASSWTWRGSGDEQFF
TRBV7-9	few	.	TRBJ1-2	TGTGCCAGCAGCTTTAGTACCCTCTATGGCTACACCTTC	CASSFSTLYGYTF
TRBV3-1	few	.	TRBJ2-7	TGTGCCAGCAGCCAAGATTACAGGCCGATCTACGAGCAGTACTTC	CASSQDYRPIYEQYF
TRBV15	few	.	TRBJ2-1	TGTGCCACCAGCAGATCCTCATCGCGGCTCGAGCAGTTCTTC	CATSRSSSRLEQFF
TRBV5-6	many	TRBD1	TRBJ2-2	TGTGCCAGCAGAGACAGGGGTAGGCCCGGGGAGCTGTTTTTT	CASRDRGRPGELFF
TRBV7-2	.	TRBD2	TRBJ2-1	TGTGCCAGCCAGAGTAGCGGGAGGAATGAGCAGTTCTTC	CASQSSGRNEQFF
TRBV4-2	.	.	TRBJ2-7	TGTGCCAGCAGCCAAGATGGAATGACTACGAGCTCCTACGAGCAGTACTTC	CASSQDGMTTSSYEQYF
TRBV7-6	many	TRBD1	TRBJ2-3	TGTGCCAGCAGCGGACAGGGGTTTACAGATACGCAGTATTTT	CASSGQGFTDTQYF
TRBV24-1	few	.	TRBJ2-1	TGTGCCACCAGTGACGCTAACAGGGTTGAGGAGCAGTTCTTC	CATSDANRVEEQFF
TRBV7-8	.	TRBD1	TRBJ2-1	TGTGCCAGCACCCAGTCAGGGGGCTGGTATGAGCAGTTCTTC	CASTQSGGWYEQFF
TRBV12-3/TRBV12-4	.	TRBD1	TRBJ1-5	TGTGCCAGCAGCCCGGACAGGGGGAATCAGCCCCAGCATTTT	CASSPDRGNQPQHF
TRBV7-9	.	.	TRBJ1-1	TGTGCCAGCAGCCCTCTGGGCGGGGGGAACGCTGGAGCTTTCTTT	CASSPLGGGNAGAFF
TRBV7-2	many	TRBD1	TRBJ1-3	TGTGCCAGCAGCTTACCGGGACAGACGACCGGAAACACCATATATTTT	CASSLPGQTTGNTIYF
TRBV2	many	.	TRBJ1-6	TGTGCCAGCAGTGACAGGGCAAATTCACCCCTCCACTTT	CASSDRANSPLHF
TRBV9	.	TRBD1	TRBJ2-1	TGTGCCAGCAGCGTAGAGATCATCGCAGGGGGTGAGCAGTTCTTC	CASSVEIIAGGEQFF
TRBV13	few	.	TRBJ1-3	TGTGCCAGCAGCTTCCGTTCTGGAAACACCATATATTTT	CASSFRSGNTIYF
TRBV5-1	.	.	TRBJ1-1	TGCGCCAGCAGCGCGAAAGGGACAACGAACACTGAAGCTTTCTTT	CASSAKGTTNTEAFF
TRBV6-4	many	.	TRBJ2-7	TGTGCCACCCACCCCGGGATTACCCTTTACGAGCAGTACTTC	CATHPGITLYEQYF
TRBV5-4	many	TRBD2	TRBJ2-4	TGTGCCAGCAGCCTAGGGACTAGCGGCCTAGCCAAAAACATTCAGTACTTC	CASSLGTSGLAKNIQYF
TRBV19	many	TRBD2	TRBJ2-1	TGTGCCAGTAGTACATGGGCTAGCGGGAGTCTGGATGAGCAGTTCTTC	CASSTWASGSLDEQFF
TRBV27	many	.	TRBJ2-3	TGTGCCAGCAGTTTAGTAGCTCCAGATACGCAGTATTTT	CASSLVAPDTQYF